The 2 T cell receptor beta chains below all came from one sample that was sequenced in a study of blood T cell repertoires in COVID-19 (TCRdb year 2020). Library construction relied on the immunoSEQ multiplex PCR assay. The table was pulled from immuneACCESS by TCRdb, which kept in-frame rearrangements only. Such tables lose some clones; where checked, under half of the loss comes from unresolved V genes, and the rest has no known cause. This sample has about 130,000 clones in its table, and approximately 86% of those were observed once. The ten largest clones take up roughly 2.3% of the sample. Material for sequencing was PBMCs or T cells enriched from blood (not recorded which). Receptors originate from a woman in her 50s who had recovered from COVID-19.

This chain connects TRBV28 to TRBJ2-7; the D is unclear. Trimming left V 2 bases short and J 6 bases short, with 8 bases between. The length of the CDR3 is 12 residues. Per germline, CDR1 MDHEN and CDR2 SYDVKM. DNA of the CDR3: TGTGCCAGCAGTTTAGTGAGGTTCGAGCAGTACTTC. It translates to CASSLVRFEQYF.

The J gene is TRBJ1-6, the V gene TRBV10-2; D is unresolved. Germline CDR1 and CDR2: WSHSY and SAAADI. V was trimmed by 6 bases and J by 10 bases, leaving 13 bases between them. The CDR3 sequence is 13 residues long. The CDR3 sequence: CASSTERESPLHF. The DNA for the CDR3 is TGCGCCAGCAGCACAGAGAGGGAATCACCCCTCCACTTT.